The entry below gives a single T cell receptor beta chain sequence along with its context. The table lists this clonotype with a count of one. It has no known antigen specificity. Nothing much larger sits one base from this clone, and base qualities are not available. The CDR3 starts with the cysteine, ends with the phenylalanine, and has 18 residues. This entry keeps only the CDR3 DNA: 54 bases, framed from base 1. Sequences LGHNA (CDR1) and YNFKEQ (CDR2) are obtained from the germline V gene. V is shortened by 0 bases, J by 1 base, and the region joining them spans 16 bases. The method behind the library was 5' RACE. Sequenced using an Illumina HiSeq 2500. A second roughly 7 to 11 cycle PCR used a sample-barcoded 5' primer and a J-beta primer mix. A unique molecular identifier was introduced onto each TCR beta cDNA molecule by a template-switch 5' adaptor carrying 12 random nucleotides. Each sample yielded at least 2.5 million CDR3-containing paired-end reads. First-strand cDNA synthesis was performed from all RNA using the Mint cDNA synthesis kit, with priming by a TRBC-specific oligonucleotide. Following uracil-DNA glycosylase treatment, all cDNA underwent a first 18-cycle PCR with the universal primers M1SS and BC2_uni_R. In the paper's pipeline: For normalization, 1 million high-quality reads were randomly selected from each sample, with every read carrying a distinct molecular identifier. Instead of being binned into consensus sequences, reads that shared molecular identifiers were thrown out. CDR3 identification, clonotype clustering and error correction used MiTCR with a Q25 quality threshold and the strictest error-elimination algorithm. A nonparametric unseen species model using Euler transformation provided a lower-bound estimate of total TCR beta diversity. The public reads were reanalyzed by TCRdb: fastp trimming at Q25, MiXCR alignment, in-frame beta chains only. Rows with a matching CDR3 protein are joined into one entry that keeps the most common DNA and genes. The V and J calls, along with clone size, are taken from TCRdb and not from the paper's own processing. The sample includes roughly 1.4 million distinct CDR3 sequences, with approximately 60% observed a single time. Jointly, the top ten make up about 6.3% of the sample.

The sample is drawn from a study of blood T cells in healthy people across ages (dated by TCRdb to the mid-2010s). About the investigation overall: In model experiments, template switching captured about one uniquely barcoded TCR beta cDNA molecule for every two T cells. The study measured age-related changes in TCR beta repertoire diversity using deep sequencing normalized with unique cDNA molecular identifiers. Donors were grouped into four age groups: young (average 16 years), middle-aged (over 35), aged (62) and long-lived (about 90). Donors of different ages were randomly distributed across sequencing lanes to avoid experimental bias. Two additional independent replicas of 1 million unique cDNA reads from the same blood draw were analyzed for two donors (one aged 18 to 30 and one aged 80 or older). Results the study describes overall, beyond this receptor: Estimates of total diversity based on one million sequenced T cells were regarded as lower bounds and as underestimates. Conclusive comparison of naive and antigen-experienced compartments was prevented by the profiling of bulk unsorted PBMCs. The CMV infection status of donors was not known, potentially confounding age-related changes in expanded clonotypes. Observed TCR beta diversity per million T cells fell roughly linearly with age, and a significant reduction was already apparent by age approximately 40. The percentage of naive T cells measured by flow cytometry correlated strongly with observed TCR beta diversity. Compared with the aged group, the long-lived group had more naive CD4+ T cells, fewer expanded clones and increased TCR diversity, suggesting age selection.

The donors were roughly 39 Caucasian individuals from Russia, aged 6 to 90 years, who were systemically healthy. About 10 milliliters of peripheral blood were collected from each donor into EDTA-treated Vacutainer tubes. Ficoll-Paque density-gradient centrifugation was used to isolate PBMCs, with at least 6 million obtained per sample. Trizol reagent was used to extract total RNA from the PBMCs, yielding at least 6 micrograms per sample. For every donor, an aliquot of PBMCs went through flow cytometry to measure the percentages of naive CD45RAhigh/CD27high T cells. This TCR came from a man aged 18-30 years in good health. Sequences were obtained from blood. This chain is built from TRBV4-2 and TRBJ1-5, with a tentative D gene TRBD1 over 5 matching bases. The nucleotide sequence reads TGTGCCAGCAGCCAAGAGAACAGGAGAGGGCGAAGCAATCAGCCCCAGCATTTT. Translation gives CASSQENRRGRSNQPQHF.